Below, 3 T cell receptor beta chains from the same sample are listed, as sequenced in a study of cytomegalovirus exposure and HLA in healthy donors. PCR amplification relied on 60 Vbeta primers (plus 13 Jbeta primers). Sequencing used immunoSEQ multiplex PCR; TCRdb keeps in-frame clones, though not all of them. The sample carries roughly 150,000 clones, roughly 72% recorded once. The source material was PBMCs. These TCRs come from a woman aged 35 to 49 in good health and CMV-seronegative.

The chain joins TRBV7-6 to TRBJ2-5; 7 positions agree with TRBD1. V shed 3 bases, J shed 5 bases, and the junction held 3 bases outside the gene matches. CDR3 size: 13 residues. Germline-derived CDR1 and CDR2 are SGHVS and FNYEAQ. DNA of the CDR3: TGTGCCAGCAGCTTCCAGGGGGTCGAGACCCAGTACTTC. This codes for CASSFQGVETQYF.

The chain uses TRBV10-3 and TRBJ1-1, with D hard to call. V lost 7 bases, J lost 0 bases, and 9 bases lay in between. There are 13 residues in the CDR3. Germline lookup yields CDR1 ENHRY and CDR2 SYGVKD. CDR3 region: CAIKQPMNTEAFF. The CDR3, as DNA: TGTGCCATCAAACAGCCTATGAACACTGAAGCTTTCTTT.

This chain joins TRBV14 and TRBJ1-4; 7 nucleotides line up with TRBD1. The V segment lost 3 bases and the J segment 3 bases; nucleotides outside the gene matches: 13. This CDR3 comprises 18 residues. Germline assignment: CDR1 SGHDN and CDR2 FVKESK. The CDR3 region is CASSQLLTGVPSNEKLFF. The CDR3 DNA is TGTGCCAGCAGCCAGCTACTAACAGGGGTGCCATCTAATGAAAAACTGTTTTTT.